The 18 T cell receptor beta chains below all came from one sample that was sequenced in a study of read filtering for tumor transcriptome and immune sequencing. The library was built from approximately 400 ng RNA with molecular barcoded adaptors for alpha/delta and beta/gamma chains. One entry per CDR3 protein, called by TCRdb with MiXCR from the reads. The table includes over 80,000 distinct CDR3 sequences, roughly 12% detected once. The sequencing sample was made of a population of CD138-negative cells sorted from bone marrow. Receptor source: a donor aged 40 or older with multiple myeloma.

This clonotype showed up just once. For the CDR3, the DNA is TGTGCCAGCCTTTCACCCTTACCGGGACAGGGTGACTATGGCTACACCTTC. Translated: CASLSPLPGQGDYGYTF. The chain combines TRBV28 with TRBJ1-2, with 9 bases aligning to TRBD1. CDR3 length equals 17 residues. Looked up from germline, CDR1 is MDHEN and CDR2 is SYDVKM. V shed 8 bases and J 3 bases; nucleotides not matched to a gene: 16.

Many counts were recorded for this clonotype. This sequence joins TRBV28 and TRBJ2-2, with D uncertain. The CDR3 contains 13 residues. CDR1 MDHEN and CDR2 SYDVKM come from the germline V gene. V shed 6 bases and J shed 1 base, with 6 bases lying between them. CDR3 sequence reads: CASSLMNTGELFF. The CDR3 coding sequence is TGTGCCAGCAGCCTTATGAACACCGGGGAGCTGTTTTTT.

J is TRBJ2-7 and V is TRBV4-1; TRBD2 agrees at 13 bases. CDR1 is MGHRA, CDR2 YSYEKL, per germline. This CDR3 region has 16 residues. V lost 4 bases, J lost 4 bases, and 7 bases stayed unmatched. CDR3 protein: CASSRHGLAGEYEQYF. CDR3 bases: TGCGCCAGCAGCCGCCATGGACTAGCGGGAGAGTACGAGCAGTACTTC.

Details on this clonotype: Since a much larger clone is just one base distant, this may be a read error. This chain uses TRBV6-1 with TRBJ1-2, with D perhaps TRBD1 (5 bases). The CDR3 has 11 amino acids. Germline V gives CDR1 MNHNS, CDR2 SASEGT. The CDR3 coding sequence is TGTGTCAGCAGTGAAGCGAGGGGCAGGCACTTC. Translated, it gives CVSSEARGRHF.

Worth noting for this clonotype: One base separates it from a far larger clone, so it is likely a read error. V is TRBV6-6 and J is TRBJ2-1, with 9 bases that match TRBD2. CDR1 MNHNY and CDR2 SVGAGI come from the germline V gene (reference sequence). The CDR3 spans 15 residues. In nucleotides, the CDR3 is TGTGCCGGCAGTGGATTTAGCGGGAGAGACAATGAGCAGTTCTTC. As protein: CAGSGFSGRDNEQFF.

The J gene is TRBJ2-3, the V gene TRBV7-9; 7 bases match TRBD2. The CDR3 is 14 amino acids. In germline, CDR1 is SEHNR, CDR2 FQNEAQ (reference sequence). V gave up 10 bases and J gave up 5 bases; unmatched junction bases: 12. In DNA, the CDR3 is TGTGCCACCCCCGTGGGCGGGAGCGGAGATACGCAGTATTTT. Translation: CATPVGGSGDTQYF.

There are a few counts of this clonotype. The gene calls are TRBV3-1 and TRBJ2-5; D not certain. Trimming pared 4 bases from V and 6 bases from J, leaving 6 bases between. This CDR3 comprises 11 residues. The germline V gene encodes CDR1 LGHDT and CDR2 YNNKEL (reference sequence). The CDR3 is CASSLQKTQYF. The CDR3 DNA follows: TGTGCCAGCAGCCTGCAGAAGACCCAGTACTTC.

This clonotype occurred a few times. It may be a read error: a sequence one base away is much more abundant. The CDR3 ends on some other residue instead of the conserved phenylalanine or tryptophan, so this is likely a read error. The gene calls are TRBV7-9 and TRBJ2-7; tentatively, D is TRBD1 (5 bases). Germline CDR1 is SEHNR and CDR2 is FQNEAQ (reference sequence). Trimming cost V 0 bases and J 3 bases, with 12 bases left between them. The CDR3 totals 15 residues. DNA of the CDR3: TGTGCCAGCAGCTTAGCGGCAGGGTTCATCTACGAGCAGTACCTC. This translates into CASSLAAGFIYEQYL.

The sample holds many counts of this clonotype. The gene calls are TRBV11-2 and TRBJ2-4, with TRBD2 identical over 11 bases. After removal of 3 bases from V and 4 bases from J, the junction contained 5 bases not matched to a gene. Germline V CDR1 and CDR2: SGHAT, FQNNGV. The CDR3 covers 16 residues. CDR3 sequence (DNA): TGTGCCAGCAGCTTGACTAGCGGGAATTGGAAAAACATTCAGTACTTC. It yields the protein CASSLTSGNWKNIQYF.

This clonotype was detected ten times or more. The rearrangement links TRBV5-4 to TRBJ2-1; possibly TRBD2 for D (8 bases). Trimming took off 4 bases at V and 7 bases at J, with 21 bases between the two ends. The germline V gene has CDR1 SGHNT and CDR2 YYREEE (reference sequence). The CDR3 contains 16 residues. The CDR3 bases are TGTGCCAGCAGCCAAGGGGGCGGGAGGAGCTGGAATGAGCAGTTCTTC. This gives the protein CASSQGGGRSWNEQFF.

This clonotype showed up many times. This rearrangement joins TRBV28 to TRBJ1-1; D is undetermined. The germline CDR1 and CDR2 sequences are MDHEN and SYDVKM. With 1 base removed from V and 1 base from J, the gap between germline ends came to 10 bases. This CDR3 region has 15 residues. The CDR3 DNA follows: TGTGCCAGCAGTTTATTGTATTCAGCGAACACTGAAGCTTTCTTT. This sequence encodes CASSLLYSANTEAFF.

This clonotype was observed many times. This rearrangement joins TRBV12-3 or TRBV12-4 to TRBJ2-3; D might be TRBD2 (6 bases). The CDR3 runs 14 residues. The germline V and J ends were trimmed by 4 bases and 4 bases, with 12 bases remaining between them. CDR3 amino acids: CASSSGRDSDTQYF. CDR3 coding DNA: TGTGCCAGCAGTTCGGGACGGGACTCAGATACGCAGTATTTT.

Note on this clonotype: Given a much more abundant clone one base away, this may be a read error. The chain couples TRBV24-1 to TRBJ2-5; D may be TRBD1 (6 bases). The CDR3 consists of 13 residues. V was trimmed by 7 bases and J by 1 base, leaving 9 bases between them. Looked up from germline, CDR1 is KGHDR and CDR2 is SFDVKD. CDR3 protein: CATRNRAQETQYF. The CDR3 DNA sequence: TGTGCCACCAGGAACAGGGCCCAAGAGACCCAGTACTTC.

The table lists this clonotype with many counts. The CDR3: CASSSRLAGAYEQYF. The CDR3 coding sequence is TGTGCCAGCAGCTCACGACTAGCGGGAGCCTACGAGCAGTACTTC. The J gene is TRBJ2-7, the V gene TRBV13; 12 nucleotides line up with TRBD2. CDR1 is PRHDT, CDR2 FYEKMQ, per germline (reference sequence). CDR3 size: 15 residues. Trimming removed 4 bases from V and 2 bases from J; junction bases left unmatched: 3.

This clonotype was recorded at least ten times. Written as DNA, the CDR3 is TGTGCCAGCAGCCAAGGGGCCGGGGGCCGGAACATTCAGTACTTC. It yields the protein CASSQGAGGRNIQYF. The chain has TRBV14 and TRBJ2-4, with D possibly being TRBD1 or TRBD2 (6 bases each). The germline V and J ends were trimmed by 1 base and 7 bases, with 14 bases remaining between them. The CDR3 has 15 amino acids. Germline V lookup: CDR1 SGHDN, CDR2 FVKESK. Looking up the rest from reference TRBV14 and TRBJ2-4 gives the full variable domain: EAGVTQFPSHSVIEKGQTVTLRCDPISGHDNLYWYRRVMGKEIKFLLHFVKESKQDESGMPNNRFLAERTGGTYSTLKVQPAELEDSGVYFCASSQGAGGRNIQYFGAGTRLSVL.

This clonotype was observed a handful of times. With a much larger clone just one base away, this may be a read error. This chain uses TRBV20-1 with TRBJ2-4, with D maybe TRBD1 (5 bases). Trimming removed 5 bases from V and 14 bases from J, with 13 bases in between. From germline, CDR1 is DFQATT and CDR2 SNEGSKA (reference sequence). This CDR3 is built from 10 residues. CDR3 in amino acids: CSAREGAEYF. The CDR3 DNA reads as TGCAGTGCTCGTGAAGGGGCGGAGTACTTC.

Many counts were recorded for this clonotype. As DNA, the CDR3 is TGTGCCAGCAGTGATTACGCCTATGGCTACACCTTC. Translation gives CASSDYAYGYTF. The chain combines TRBV2 with TRBJ1-2, with unresolved D. CDR3 size: 12 residues. V was cut by 3 bases and J by 4 bases, with 6 bases left in between. Germline V lookup: CDR1 SNHLY, CDR2 FYNNEI. The full variable domain, completed using reference TRBV2 and TRBJ1-2, is EPEVTQTPSHQVTQMGQEVILRCVPISNHLYFYWYRQILGQKVEFLVSFYNNEISEKSEIFDDQFSVERPDGSNFTLKIRSTKLEDSAMYFCASSDYAYGYTFGSGTRLTVV.

The gene calls are TRBV5-1 and TRBJ2-1, with D hard to call. Trimming left V 6 bases short and J 4 bases short, with 17 bases between. Per the germline V gene, CDR1 is SGHRS and CDR2 is YFSETQ. The CDR3 runs to 15 residues. The DNA for the CDR3 is TGCGCCAGCAAGACCTCAAGATGGGCATACAATGAGCAGTTCTTC. Its translation: CASKTSRWAYNEQFF.